The source of this TCR beta chain is a study of OX40 agonist ivuxolimab in advanced cancers. Points from the study as a whole: CD8+ T cells averaged more expanded clones than CD4+.

The J segment lost 4 bases and the V segment lost 5 bases, leaving 8 bases of the junction unmatched. This CDR3 contains 15 residues. In germline, CDR1 is SGHAT, CDR2 FQNNGV. Some clones are missing from TCRdb's copy, which holds only in-frame ones; the method was immunoSEQ multiplex PCR. Of 50,000 to 60,000 clones in the sample, 85% to 90% are singletons; the top ten hold roughly 6.7%. To note about this clone: Its antigen is as yet unknown.

Sequences were derived from CD4+ or CD8+ T cells sorted from blood, sampled in a trial of the OX40 agonist ivuxolimab. This receptor was obtained from an adult with an advanced solid tumor such as melanoma, head and neck, liver or kidney cancer. The V gene is TRBV11-2, the J gene TRBJ1-2; the match to TRBD1 covers 9 bases. The CDR3 nucleotides are TGTGCCAGCAGCCTAGGGACAGGGTCAACCTATGGCTACACCTTC. It specifies CASSLGTGSTYGYTF.